A selection of T cell receptor beta chains follows, all from one sample in a study of T cell responses to AZD1222 COVID-19 vaccine. Measured with immunoSEQ multiplex PCR; TCRdb has only the in-frame clones, and not every one. This table holds fewer than 90,000 clones, about 86% found once. The sample was peripheral blood, taken 28 days after the second AZD1222 dose. These receptors were obtained from an adult who received the AZD1222 COVID-19 vaccine. The CDR3 runs from the conserved cysteine through the conserved F or W. D genes are given only for firm matches. Part of the rows lack a size; the others show once, few, many or a class for expanded clones.

D gene,clone size,V gene,J gene,CDR3 DNA,CDR3 protein
.,.,TRBV5-1,TRBJ2-3,TGCGCCAGCAGCTTGGATTATGGGCTGGGTAGCACAGATACGCAGTATTTT,CASSLDYGLGSTDTQYF
TRBD1,.,TRBV5-4,TRBJ2-7,TGTGCCAGCAGCGTGACAGGGGCACCCTACGAGCAGTACTTC,CASSVTGAPYEQYF
.,.,TRBV3-1/TRBV3-2,TRBJ1-2,TGTGCCAGCAGCCTTGCACAGATCGGTTATGGCTACACCTTC,CASSLAQIGYGYTF
.,.,TRBV30,TRBJ1-1,TGTGCCTGGAGTGTAACCTTGAACACTGAAGCTTTCTTT,CAWSVTLNTEAFF
.,.,TRBV6-5,TRBJ1-2,TGTGCCAGCAACAGAGGACCTAACTATGGCTACACCTTC,CASNRGPNYGYTF
TRBD1,.,TRBV5-1,TRBJ2-2,TGCGCCAGCAGCCTAGGGACAGGCGGGTCCGGGGAGCTGTTTTTT,CASSLGTGGSGELFF
.,many,TRBV28,TRBJ2-1,TGTGCCAGCAGACAGGTCCAAAACAATGAGCAGTTCTTC,CASRQVQNNEQFF
TRBD2,.,TRBV19,TRBJ2-3,TGTGCCAGTAATCCCGAGATAGCGGGGCTAGATACGCAGTATTTT,CASNPEIAGLDTQYF
.,.,TRBV5-6,TRBJ1-1,TGTGCCAGCAGCTTGACGGCCATGAACACTGAAGCTTTCTTT,CASSLTAMNTEAFF
.,.,TRBV29-1,TRBJ2-1,TGCAGCGTTGAGGGGCGGGACTCCTACAATGAGCAGTTCTTC,CSVEGRDSYNEQFF
.,.,TRBV6-1,TRBJ1-2,TGTGCCAGCAGTGAAATGCCGAATTATGGCTACACCTTC,CASSEMPNYGYTF
TRBD1,.,TRBV5-4,TRBJ1-1,TGTGCCAGCAGCCCAACCTTCGACAGGGACACTGAAGCTTTCTTT,CASSPTFDRDTEAFF
TRBD2,.,TRBV7-3,TRBJ2-1,TGTGCCAGCAGCCCCCGACCGGGACTAGGATACAATGAGCAGTTCTTC,CASSPRPGLGYNEQFF
TRBD1,.,TRBV27,TRBJ2-1,TGTGCCAGCAGTTTCTTCCAGGGGGCGGTAAATGAGCAGTTCTTC,CASSFFQGAVNEQFF
.,.,TRBV2,TRBJ2-2,TGTGCCAGCAGTGTGAGGAACACCGGGGAGCTGTTTTTT,CASSVRNTGELFF
.,.,TRBV5-1,TRBJ2-5,TGCGCCAGCAGCTTCGACGGGGGCTTTAAGACCCAGTACTTC,CASSFDGGFKTQYF
.,.,TRBV30,TRBJ1-5,TGTGCCTGGAGTGTAAGGGTTGGCGGAAATCAGCCCCAGCATTTT,CAWSVRVGGNQPQHF
TRBD1,.,TRBV29-1,TRBJ1-2,TGCAGCGCTGACAGGGAAAGCTATGGCTACACCTTC,CSADRESYGYTF
.,few,TRBV7-2,TRBJ1-2,TGTGCCAGCAGCCATCAGGACAGCGCAACCTATGGCTACACCTTC,CASSHQDSATYGYTF
TRBD1,.,TRBV6-2/TRBV6-3,TRBJ1-2,TGTGCCAGCAGTACCCCAACAGGGGCTAACGGCTACACCTTC,CASSTPTGANGYTF
.,.,TRBV3-1/TRBV3-2,TRBJ1-5,TGTGCCAGCAGCCAAGCGGAGAGCAATCAGCCCCAGCATTTT,CASSQAESNQPQHF
TRBD1,.,TRBV5-1,TRBJ2-7,TGCGCCACCAGACAGGGGATTGGCTACGAGCAGTACTTC,CATRQGIGYEQYF
.,.,TRBV5-1,TRBJ2-3,TGCGCCAGCAGCTTGGCAATCCCACCAGATACGCAGTATTTT,CASSLAIPPDTQYF
.,once,TRBV5-1,TRBJ1-5,TGCGCCAGCAGCCCCACAGGGACCTCTAGCAATCAGCCCCAGCATTTT,CASSPTGTSSNQPQHF
.,.,TRBV6-4,TRBJ1-6,TGTGCCAGCAGTTACCAGGGCCTTCAGGCCCTCCACTTT,CASSYQGLQALHF
TRBD1,once,TRBV18,TRBJ2-3,TGTGCCAGCTCACCACAAGACAGGGACACGCAGTATTTT,CASSPQDRDTQYF
TRBD1,once,TRBV30,TRBJ1-1,TGTGCCTGGAGCGAGGGGGCGAGGGCTTTCTTT,CAWSEGARAFF
TRBD2,.,TRBV30,TRBJ2-1,TGTGCCTGGAGCGCGCTTAGCGGGGGGAGGCAGTTCTTC,CAWSALSGGRQFF
.,.,TRBV7-9,TRBJ1-2,TGTGCCAGCAGCCTCGATTCAAACTATGGCTACACCTTC,CASSLDSNYGYTF
TRBD1,.,TRBV19,TRBJ1-5,TGTGCCAGTAGCCAGCGAACAGGGGGCTTACAGCCCCAGCATTTT,CASSQRTGGLQPQHF
.,once,TRBV30,TRBJ2-2,TGTGCCTGGAGTGGGAAACATATGGGGGAGCTGTTTTTT,CAWSGKHMGELFF
.,.,TRBV6-5,TRBJ2-3,TGTGCCAGCAGCGTCTACACAGATACGCAGTATTTT,CASSVYTDTQYF
.,.,TRBV6-5,TRBJ1-3,TGTGCCAGCAGCGTCGCCCCTTCGGGAAACACCATATATTTT,CASSVAPSGNTIYF
.,.,TRBV20-1,TRBJ1-6,TGCAGTGCTAGTTTGGGGGCCGGGCTGGGGCCCCTCCACTTT,CSASLGAGLGPLHF
TRBD2,.,TRBV30,TRBJ2-1,TGTGCCTGGAGTGTACTGTTAGCGGGAGGCTATGAGCAGTTCTTC,CAWSVLLAGGYEQFF
.,.,TRBV21-1,TRBJ2-1,TGTGCCAGCAGCAAAGGCGTGGCAGGCGACTCCTACAATGAGCAGTTCTTC,CASSKGVAGDSYNEQFF
TRBD1,.,TRBV19,TRBJ2-2,TGTGCCAGTACCACAGGGGGCGCAGGGACCGGGGAGCTGTTTTTT,CASTTGGAGTGELFF
.,.,TRBV19,TRBJ1-2,TGTGCCAGTAGTCCTGGCAGTACCTATGGCTACACCTTC,CASSPGSTYGYTF
.,.,TRBV3-1/TRBV3-2,TRBJ2-6,TGTGCCAGCAGCCTCGGAATTCCGGGACGGACCTCTGGGGCCAACGTCCTGACTTTC,CASSLGIPGRTSGANVLTF
.,.,TRBV19,TRBJ1-2,TGTGCCAGTAGCGACACAGTACGTGGGGGCTACACCTTC,CASSDTVRGGYTF
TRBD1,.,TRBV12-3/TRBV12-4,TRBJ1-2,TGTGCCAGCTTGCAGGGGAGGGGGCAAGGCTACACCTTC,CASLQGRGQGYTF
.,once,TRBV28,TRBJ1-3,TGTGCCAGCAGTTTTAAGAACACCATATATTTT,CASSFKNTIYF
.,.,TRBV28,TRBJ1-1,TGTGCCAGCAGTTTGGAACAGGGAAACACTGAAGCTTTCTTT,CASSLEQGNTEAFF
TRBD1,.,TRBV11-2,TRBJ1-5,TGTGCCAGCAGCGGGGGGACAGGGGCTAATCAGCCCCAGCATTTT,CASSGGTGANQPQHF